The 17 T cell receptor beta chains below were found in one sample sequenced in a study of blood T cells in healthy people across ages. Alongside a J-beta primer mix, a sample-barcoded 5' primer served in a second PCR lasting roughly 6 to 11 cycles. TCRdb recomputed calls from the 5' RACE reads with MiXCR, one row per CDR3 protein. The sample lists hundreds of thousands of distinct CDR3 sequences, 50% to 65% occurring once. The source material was blood. Source of these receptors: an elderly man in good health.

This rearrangement joins TRBV11-2 to TRBJ2-3; D may be TRBD1 or TRBD2 (5 bases each). The V end lost 6 bases, the J end lost 14 bases, and 24 bases lay between the germline ends. CDR1 and CDR2 (germline): SGHAT, FQNNGV. The CDR3 length is 14 residues. CDR3 in DNA: TGTGCCAGCAGTAGTGGGGGAGACCACAGAGACGCGTATTTT. Its protein product is CASSSGGDHRDAYF.

The chain uses TRBV4-2 and TRBJ2-7; 11 bases agree with TRBD2. The DNA end favors TRBJ2-5, so the J call may be wrong. CDR1 and CDR2 (germline): LGHNA, YNFKEQ. CDR3 length: 16 residues. The CDR3 DNA reads TGTGCCAGCAGCCAAGAAACTAGCGGGAGTTCGGAGACCCAGTACTTC. As protein: CASSQETSGSSETQYF.

The J gene is TRBJ1-4, the V gene TRBV29-1, with 12 bases that match TRBD1. V shed 6 bases, J shed 7 bases, and the junction held 9 bases outside the gene matches. The germline CDR1 and CDR2 sequences are SQVTM and ANQGSEA. There are 15 residues in the CDR3. The DNA of the CDR3 is TGCAGCGTCAGAAGGGACAGGGGGCTTGGTGAAAAACTGTTTTTT. Translating gives CSVRRDRGLGEKLFF.

This clonotype has only a few counts. This chain uses TRBV2 with TRBJ2-7; D gene ambiguous. Trimming pared 7 bases from V and 3 bases from J, leaving 13 bases between. Per germline, CDR1 SNHLY and CDR2 FYNNEI. This CDR3 has 13 amino acids. CDR3 DNA: TGTGCCAGCACCCCGACACGTAGCTACGAGCAGTACTTC. It is translated as CASTPTRSYEQYF. The full variable domain, rest sourced from reference TRBV2 and TRBJ2-7, is EPEVTQTPSHQVTQMGQEVILRCVPISNHLYFYWYRQILGQKVEFLVSFYNNEISEKSEIFDDQFSVERPDGSNFTLKIRSTKLEDSAMYFCASTPTRSYEQYFGPGTRLTVT.

The CDR3 coding sequence is TGTGCCAGCAGCTTACCGACAGGGCAGGCTACGCAGTATTTT. Translated, it gives CASSLPTGQATQYF. The J gene is TRBJ2-3, the V gene TRBV5-6; 7 nucleotides align to TRBD1. Germline values: CDR1 SGHDT, CDR2 YYEEEE. This CDR3 has 14 residues. Trimming cost V 2 bases and J 8 bases; bases outside gene matches: 8.

In its sample, this clonotype was seen once. The chain carries TRBV12-3 or TRBV12-4 and TRBJ2-3; D remains unclear. The ends were cut back, 5 bases at V and 10 bases at J, with 22 bases in the middle. The CDR3 is 15 amino acids. The chain's CDR3 is CASSDGRASADAQYF. CDR3 DNA: TGTGCCAGCAGTGACGGCAGAGCGAGCGCTGATGCGCAGTATTTT.

This clonotype was seen a few times. This rearrangement joins TRBV6-1 to TRBJ2-4, with 8 bases identical to TRBD2. The length of the CDR3 is 16 residues. With V trimmed by 4 bases and J by 2 bases, 7 bases remained unmatched. Looked up from germline, CDR1 is MNHNS and CDR2 is SASEGT. The CDR3 bases are TGTGCCAGCAGTGGATTCGGGGGGGGGACCAAAAACATTCAGTACTTC. Protein: CASSGFGGGTKNIQYF.

The chain uses TRBV20-1 and TRBJ2-1; D might be TRBD1 (6 bases). Deletions cut 1 base from V and 5 bases from J, with 15 bases between. The CDR3 runs to 15 residues. CDR1 is DFQATT, CDR2 SNEGSKA, per germline (reference sequence). The CDR3 nucleotides read TGCAGTGCTAGAGCCCCCGGGCAGGGGAACAATGAGCAGTTCTTC. This translates into CSARAPGQGNNEQFF.

DNA for the CDR3: TGTGCCAGCAGTGAGGGGCCTCCGGGACGCTATGGCTACACCTTC. Residues: CASSEGPPGRYGYTF. The chain employs TRBV25-1 and TRBJ1-2; weak D call: TRBD1 (5 bases). The V gene lost 3 bases and the J gene lost 4 bases, with 15 bases spanning the gap. The CDR3 covers 15 residues. CDR1 is MGHDK and CDR2 is SYGVNS in the germline V gene.

The CDR3 region is CATSDSGGSLTDTQYF. In DNA form, the CDR3 reads TGTGCCACCAGTGATTCGGGCGGGAGCCTCACAGATACGCAGTATTTT. The chain combines TRBV24-1 with TRBJ2-3, with TRBD2 matching over 7 bases. From germline, CDR1 is KGHDR and CDR2 SFDVKD. CDR3 length: 16 amino acids. V trimming: 2 bases; J trimming: 2 bases; junction bases outside the gene matches: 6.

This clonotype was observed a handful of times. V is TRBV5-1 and J is TRBJ2-7; 7 positions agree with TRBD1. The CDR3 length is 15 residues. The junction had 10 bases not matched to a gene; V was cut back by 4 bases and J by 3 bases. Per germline, CDR1 SGHRS and CDR2 YFSETQ. The CDR3 spells CASSPRPGGLYEQYF. Here the CDR3 DNA reads TGCGCCAGCAGCCCACGTCCAGGGGGTCTCTACGAGCAGTACTTC. Drawing the rest from reference TRBV5-1 and TRBJ2-7, the complete variable domain is KAGVTQTPRYLIKTRGQQVTLSCSPISGHRSVSWYQQTPGQGLQFLFEYFSETQRNKGNFPGRFSGRQFSNSRSEMNVSTLELGDSALYLCASSPRPGGLYEQYFGPGTRLTVT.

The chain links TRBV6-1 to TRBJ1-2; TRBD1 might be the D (5 bases). Trimming cost V 0 bases and J 4 bases, with 12 bases left between them. Germline CDR1 is MNHNS and CDR2 is SASEGT. The CDR3 has 15 residues. The CDR3 DNA reads as TGTGCCAGCAGTGAAGCGCCACGGGGGACCTATGGCTACACCTTC. Amino acids: CASSEAPRGTYGYTF.

The rearrangement uses TRBV6-2 or TRBV6-3 and TRBJ2-1, with 10 bases lining up with TRBD2. The ends lost 6 bases at V and 0 bases at J; junction bases unmatched: 14. Germline assignment: CDR1 MNHEY and CDR2 SVGEGT. This CDR3 comprises 19 residues. The DNA for the CDR3 is TGTGCCAGCAGAGTTACTGAGGGGACTAGCGCACTCTCCTACAATGAGCAGTTCTTC. It yields the protein CASRVTEGTSALSYNEQFF.

This clonotype is a singleton in its sample. The chain has TRBV28 and TRBJ2-7; D might be TRBD1 (6 bases). CDR3 length: 17 residues. Germline CDR1 is MDHEN and CDR2 is SYDVKM. Trimming shortened V by 4 bases and J by 0 bases, and 19 bases separated the two germline ends. Written as DNA, the CDR3 is TGTGCCAGCAGTTCCCCAGGGGCCGGGGCCCTCTCCTACGAGCAGTACTTC. It codes for CASSSPGAGALSYEQYF.

V gene TRBV24-1 combines with J gene TRBJ2-5; 8 nucleotides agree with TRBD2. This CDR3 has 15 amino acids. Germline values: CDR1 KGHDR, CDR2 SFDVKD. The V gene end was trimmed by 4 bases and the J gene end by 11 bases; junction bases not matched to a gene: 14. The CDR3 region has the DNA TGTGCCACCAGTGACTCGGCGGGAGGAAGAGATGAGCAGTACTTC. It translates to CATSDSAGGRDEQYF.

The rearrangement uses TRBV5-1 and TRBJ2-3; TRBD2 matches at 9 bases. The V segment lost 4 bases and the J segment 2 bases; nucleotides outside the gene matches: 5. Germline V gives CDR1 SGHRS, CDR2 YFSETQ. The CDR3 contains 15 residues. CDR3 nucleotide sequence: TGCGCCAGCAGCCCACCGGGACTAGCCACAGATACGCAGTATTTT. Translating it yields CASSPPGLATDTQYF.

The chain joins TRBV21-1 to TRBJ2-7; the D call TRBD1 from the table was never checked on the DNA. TRBV21-1 is a known pseudogene. The CDR3 length is 14 residues. Here the CDR3 reads CASSIWTATYEQYF. The CDR3 DNA is TGTGCCAGCAGCATTTGGACAGCCACCTACGAGCAGTACTTC.